The 16 T cell receptor beta chains given below trace back to one sample, sequenced in a study of post-analysis software for immune sequencing data. Presence of unique molecular identifiers characterized the TCR beta cDNA libraries. MiXCR was run by TCRdb on the PCR reads, yielding one entry per CDR3 protein. The data contain roughly 200,000 distinct CDR3 sequences, approximately 29% of them singletons. Antigens for these TCRs are unknown. Study-wide points: The study found TRBV5-6, TRBV5-1 and TRBV20-1 among about five TRBV segments more frequent in patients than controls.

Sequencing used blood. These receptor sequences come from a girl aged 2-17 years with multiple sclerosis.

The rearrangement uses TRBV18 and TRBJ1-5; 8 bases line up with TRBD1. The ends lost 5 bases at V and 0 bases at J; junction bases unmatched: 9. Germline loops: CDR1 KGHSH, CDR2 LQKENI. The CDR3 has 17 amino acids. The CDR3 is CASSRQGTANSNQPQHF. The DNA for the CDR3 is TGTGCCAGCTCAAGACAGGGGACGGCAAATAGCAATCAGCCCCAGCATTTT.

This clonotype has only a few counts. V usage is TRBV6-1 and J usage is TRBJ2-7, with D unresolved. The V and J ends lost 6 bases and 1 base respectively, with 10 bases between them. The CDR3 spans 13 residues. The germline V gene has CDR1 MNHNS and CDR2 SASEGT. The CDR3 is CASRARASYEQYF. As DNA, the CDR3 is TGTGCCAGCAGGGCCCGGGCGTCCTACGAGCAGTACTTC.

V and J are TRBV28 and TRBJ2-5; D may correspond to TRBD1 or TRBD2 (6 bases each). Germline CDR1 MDHEN, CDR2 SYDVKM. V lost 7 bases and J 11 bases, leaving 20 bases between the germline ends. The CDR3 is made up of 13 amino acids. CDR3: CASIGGTYNEQYF. CDR3 DNA sequence: TGTGCCAGCATTGGCGGGACATACAATGAGCAGTACTTC.

DNA for the CDR3: TGCGCCAGCAGCTTGGCAGACGGGTACGAGCAGTACTTC. This gives the protein CASSLADGYEQYF. The chain carries TRBV5-1 and TRBJ2-5; D gene uncertain. The J call is uncertain, as TRBJ2-7 better fits the DNA end. The CDR3 spans 13 residues. Germline CDR1 reads SGHRS; CDR2 reads YFSETQ.

The chain joins TRBV20-1 to TRBJ2-5, with D tentatively TRBD1 (7 bases). Germline CDR1 DFQATT, CDR2 SNEGSKA (reference sequence). The ends were cut back, 6 bases at V and 5 bases at J, with 22 bases in the middle. The CDR3 spans 15 residues. The CDR3 DNA sequence: TGCAGTGCCCCTCCCTCCAGCTCAGGGGGGGAGACCCAGTACTTC. This codes for CSAPPSSSGGETQYF.

This clonotype was picked up many times. The J gene is TRBJ2-1, the V gene TRBV5-1, with D hard to call. CDR3 length equals 12 residues. Germline V CDR1 and CDR2: SGHRS, YFSETQ. Trimming removed 0 bases at V and 9 bases at J, with 7 bases between. CDR3 protein: CASSLGRSEQFF. The CDR3 DNA reads TGCGCCAGCAGCTTGGGTAGGTCTGAGCAGTTCTTC.

This clonotype was seen repeatedly, ten times or more. The rearrangement joins TRBV7-2 to TRBJ2-1; TRBD2 is a possible D gene (6 bases). The CDR3 is made up of 17 amino acids. Trimming removed 3 bases at V and 6 bases at J, with 21 bases between. Germline CDR1 and CDR2: SGHTA and FQGNSA. The CDR3 sequence: CASSLVQGPGARNEQFF. The CDR3 bases are TGTGCCAGCAGCTTGGTTCAGGGCCCGGGAGCACGCAATGAGCAGTTCTTC. The full variable domain, rest sourced from reference TRBV7-2 and TRBJ2-1, is GAGVSQSPSNKVTEKGKDVELRCDPISGHTALYWYRQSLGQGLEFLIYFQGNSAPDKSGLPSDRFSAERTGGSVSTLTIQRTQQEDSAVYLCASSLVQGPGARNEQFFGPGTRLTVL.

The V and J genes are TRBV6-2 or TRBV6-3 and TRBJ2-7; D possibly corresponds to TRBD1 (7 bases). The V end was cut by 5 bases, the J end by 6 bases, with 20 bases between. CDR1 is MNHEY, CDR2 SVGEGT, per germline. There are 15 residues in the CDR3. DNA for the CDR3: TGTGCCAGCAGTCAATCCGGACAGGTCGGGGGCGAGCAGTACTTC. As protein: CASSQSGQVGGEQYF.

The CDR3 region is CASSQGGQYSANEKLFF. CDR3 nucleotide sequence: TGCGCCAGCAGCCAGGGCGGACAGTACTCAGCTAATGAAAAACTGTTTTTT. The chain joins TRBV4-1 to TRBJ1-4, with a possible D match to TRBD1 (6 bases). The CDR3 contains 17 residues. The V end was cut by 3 bases, the J end by 3 bases, with 17 bases between. Germline CDR1 reads MGHRA; CDR2 reads YSYEKL.

As regards this clonotype: Here the CDR3 omits its conserved ending phenylalanine or tryptophan, so a read error is the likely source. The chain has TRBV13 and TRBJ2-5; 7 bases line up with TRBD2. Losses at the gene ends were 6 bases for V and 5 bases for J; bases not matched to a gene: 15. CDR3 length equals 16 residues. Germline V gene lookup returns CDR1 PRHDT and CDR2 FYEKMQ (reference sequence). In DNA form, the CDR3 reads TGTGCCAGCAGTTTCGAGGGGCAGCGGGAATTCGAGACCCAGTACGTC. Translating it yields CASSFEGQREFETQYV.

The gene calls are TRBV3-1 and TRBJ2-4; 8 bases are shared with TRBD1. Gene TRBJ2-7 matches the end of the DNA better, so the J call may be wrong. The CDR3 runs to 13 residues. Germline V gives CDR1 LGHDT, CDR2 YNNKEL (reference sequence). CDR3: CASRWGTGYEQYF. DNA of the CDR3: TGTGCCAGTCGTTGGGGGACAGGCTACGAGCAGTACTTC.

This clonotype was counted a few times. The J gene is TRBJ1-2, the V gene TRBV20-1; TRBD1 might be the D (6 bases). V gave up 6 bases and J gave up 8 bases, with 16 bases separating them. The CDR3 loop spans 12 amino acids. CDR1 is DFQATT, CDR2 SNEGSKA, per germline (reference sequence). The CDR3 sequence is CSASPGAPGYTF. CDR3 nucleotides: TGCAGTGCAAGCCCGGGGGCGCCCGGCTACACCTTC.

Many counts were recorded for this clonotype. CDR3 nucleotide sequence: TGCAGTGCTCGGGTCCCCCTTGGGGACAATGAGCAGTTCTTC. Its translation: CSARVPLGDNEQFF. V is TRBV20-1 and J is TRBJ2-1; D ambiguous. The ends were cut back, 5 bases at V and 5 bases at J, with 16 bases in the middle. The length of the CDR3 is 14 residues. The V gene's germline CDR1 is DFQATT and CDR2 SNEGSKA (reference sequence).

This clonotype came up many times. CDR3 sequence (DNA): TGTGCCAGCAGTCCTCGGGACAGGGGGAATGAGCAGTTCTTC. Translating it yields CASSPRDRGNEQFF. This sequence joins TRBV12-3 or TRBV12-4 and TRBJ2-1; 11 bases agree with TRBD1. CDR3 length equals 14 residues. V gave up 5 bases and J gave up 7 bases; unmatched junction bases: 4.

This clonotype was counted a few times. The rearrangement uses TRBV11-2 and TRBJ2-7, with 8 positions matching TRBD2. CDR3 length: 14 amino acids. Germline-derived CDR1 and CDR2 are SGHAT and FQNNGV. V lost 3 bases, J lost 4 bases, and 5 bases stayed unmatched. CDR3: CASSFGGALYEQYF. In DNA form, the CDR3 reads TGTGCCAGCAGCTTCGGGGGGGCCCTATACGAGCAGTACTTC.

This clonotype showed up many times. The V and J genes are TRBV12-3 or TRBV12-4 and TRBJ2-5, with 11 bases lining up with TRBD1. The DNA end lines up better with TRBJ2-7; the J call may be wrong. This CDR3 region has 14 residues. DNA for the CDR3: TGTGCCAGCAGTTCGGGACAGGGGGGATACGAGCAGTACTTC. As protein: CASSSGQGGYEQYF.